The T cell receptor (beta chain) described here comes from a study of regulatory T cells in long-lasting Graves disease. Turning to this clonotype: What it binds is not known.

Germline loops: CDR1 SGHVS, CDR2 FQNEAQ. V lost 5 bases, J lost 5 bases, and 18 bases lay in between. The CDR3 length is 16 residues. Time point noted: persistent/refractory GD, antithyroid drugs over 5 years with positive TRAb. Isolated PBMC RNA provided the starting material for the TCR library. Arm-PCR of CDR3 regions and iRepertoire HTBI primers were used to build TCR beta libraries. Per the authors' pipeline: Under 75 TRBV and about 15 TRBJ segments were identified across samples. TCRdb re-analysed the multiplex PCR reads in MiXCR, keeping a single row per CDR3 protein. TCRdb assigned the V and J calls; the authors' analysis was not used. Among some 420,000 distinct CDR3 sequences, approximately 23% were seen once, and the ten largest hold about 12%. The study's findings and limits: Whereas new patients shared about a thousand public clonotypes, persistent patients shared more, at under 3,500. Sample size, which was small, may have reduced accuracy.

The V gene is TRBV7-8, the J gene TRBJ2-2; D ambiguous. Sequences were derived from peripheral blood mononuclear cells (PBMCs), sampled when the disease was refractory, from a patient treated with antithyroid drugs. The source of this sequence is a female donor with Graves disease. CDR3 loop: CASSPQVKVSTGELFF. The CDR3 DNA reads as TGTGCCAGCAGCCCCCAGGTGAAGGTTTCTACCGGGGAGCTGTTTTTT. Looking up the rest from reference TRBV7-8 and TRBJ2-2 gives the full variable domain: GAGVSQSPRYKVAKRGQDVALRCDPISGHVSLFWYQQALGQGPEFLTYFQNEAQLDKSGLPSDRFFAERPEGSVSTLKIQRTQQEDSAVYLCASSPQVKVSTGELFFGEGSRLTVL.